This T cell receptor beta chain was observed in a study of siplizumab effects on memory and regulatory T cells. Each sample contributed around 10^5 TCR templates to the assay. Measured with immunoSEQ multiplex PCR; TCRdb has only the in-frame clones, and not every one. There are about 100,000 clones in the sample; 75% to 95% occur only once, and about 2.4% lies in the top ten. The V segment lost 6 bases and the J segment 7 bases; nucleotides outside the gene matches: 8. The CDR3 sequence is 14 residues long. Germline assignment: CDR1 MNHEY and CDR2 SVGAGI. The TCR originated in a human donor in good health. Some clones in this sample may be carry-over from other donors' samples. The V call is TRBV6-5, the J call TRBJ1-1; the match to TRBD1 covers 10 bases. Sequenced sample: CD4+ T cells sorted from blood. The CDR3 sequence is CASRPGQGRREAFF. Written as DNA, the CDR3 is TGTGCCAGCAGACCGGGACAGGGGCGTCGTGAAGCTTTCTTT.